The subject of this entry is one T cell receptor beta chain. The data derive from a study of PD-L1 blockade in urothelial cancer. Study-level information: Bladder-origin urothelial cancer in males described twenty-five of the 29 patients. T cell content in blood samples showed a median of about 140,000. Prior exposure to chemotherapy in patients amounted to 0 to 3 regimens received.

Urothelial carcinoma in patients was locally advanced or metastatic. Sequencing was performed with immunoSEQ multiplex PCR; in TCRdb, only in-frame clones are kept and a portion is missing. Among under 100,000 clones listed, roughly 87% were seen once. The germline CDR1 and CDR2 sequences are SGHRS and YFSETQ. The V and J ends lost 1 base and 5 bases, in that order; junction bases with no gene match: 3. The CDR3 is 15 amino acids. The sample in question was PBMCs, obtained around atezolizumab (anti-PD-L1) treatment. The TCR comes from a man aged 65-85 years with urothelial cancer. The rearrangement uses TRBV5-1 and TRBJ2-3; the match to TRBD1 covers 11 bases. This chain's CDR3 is CASSLMGQGGDTQYF. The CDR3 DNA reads TGCGCCAGCAGCTTGATGGGACAGGGGGGAGATACGCAGTATTTT.